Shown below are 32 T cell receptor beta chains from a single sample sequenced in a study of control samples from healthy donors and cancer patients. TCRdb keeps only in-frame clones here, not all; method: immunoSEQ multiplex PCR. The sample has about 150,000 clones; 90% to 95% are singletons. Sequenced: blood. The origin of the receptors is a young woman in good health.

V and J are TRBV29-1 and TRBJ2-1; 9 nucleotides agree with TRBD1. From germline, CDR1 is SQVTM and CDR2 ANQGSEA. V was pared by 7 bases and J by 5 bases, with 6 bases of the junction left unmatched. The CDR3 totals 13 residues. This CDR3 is CSARTGENNEQFF. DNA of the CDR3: TGCAGCGCCCGGACAGGGGAAAACAATGAGCAGTTCTTC.

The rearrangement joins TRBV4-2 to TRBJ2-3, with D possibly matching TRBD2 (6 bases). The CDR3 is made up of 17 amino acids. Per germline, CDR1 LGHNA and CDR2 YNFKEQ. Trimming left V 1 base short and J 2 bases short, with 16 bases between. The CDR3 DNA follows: TGTGCCAGCAGCCAAGCGCTCGAGGGACTGCACACAGATACGCAGTATTTT. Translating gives CASSQALEGLHTDTQYF.

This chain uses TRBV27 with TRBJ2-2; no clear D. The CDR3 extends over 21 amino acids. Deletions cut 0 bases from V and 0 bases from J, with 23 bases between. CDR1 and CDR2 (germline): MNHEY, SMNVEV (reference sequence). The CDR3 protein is CASSLSPPRAQTSANTGELFF. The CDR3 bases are TGTGCCAGCAGTTTATCGCCCCCACGCGCGCAGACATCTGCGAACACCGGGGAGCTGTTTTTT.

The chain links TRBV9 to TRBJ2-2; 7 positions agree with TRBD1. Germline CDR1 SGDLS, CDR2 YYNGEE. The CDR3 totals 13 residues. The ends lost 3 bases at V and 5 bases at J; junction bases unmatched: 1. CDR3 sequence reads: CASSAGQTGELFF. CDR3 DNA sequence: TGTGCCAGCAGCGCGGGACAGACCGGGGAGCTGTTTTTT.

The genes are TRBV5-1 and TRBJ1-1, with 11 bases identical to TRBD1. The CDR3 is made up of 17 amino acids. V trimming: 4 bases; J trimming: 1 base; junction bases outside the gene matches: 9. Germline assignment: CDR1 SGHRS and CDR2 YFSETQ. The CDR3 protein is CASSPRTGGARNTEAFF. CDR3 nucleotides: TGCGCCAGCAGCCCCCGGACAGGGGGCGCTAGGAACACTGAAGCTTTCTTT.

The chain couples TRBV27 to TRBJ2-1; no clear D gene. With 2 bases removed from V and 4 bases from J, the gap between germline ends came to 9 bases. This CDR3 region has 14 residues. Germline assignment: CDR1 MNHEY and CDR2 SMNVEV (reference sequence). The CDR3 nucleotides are TGTGCCAGCAGTTTAGGGCAGATTTACAATGAGCAGTTCTTC. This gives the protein CASSLGQIYNEQFF.

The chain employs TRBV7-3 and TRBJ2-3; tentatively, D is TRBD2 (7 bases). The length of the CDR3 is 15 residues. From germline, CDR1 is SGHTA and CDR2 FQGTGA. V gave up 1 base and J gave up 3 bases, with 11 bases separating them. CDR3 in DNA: TGTGCCAGCAGCTTAAATCGGGGGGCAACAGATACGCAGTATTTT. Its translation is CASSLNRGATDTQYF.

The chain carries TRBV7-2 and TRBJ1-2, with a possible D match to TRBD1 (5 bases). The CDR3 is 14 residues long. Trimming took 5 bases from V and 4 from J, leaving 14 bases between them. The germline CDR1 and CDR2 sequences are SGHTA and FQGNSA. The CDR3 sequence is CASSLSDGTYGYTF. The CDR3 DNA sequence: TGTGCCAGCAGCCTTTCGGACGGGACCTATGGCTACACCTTC.

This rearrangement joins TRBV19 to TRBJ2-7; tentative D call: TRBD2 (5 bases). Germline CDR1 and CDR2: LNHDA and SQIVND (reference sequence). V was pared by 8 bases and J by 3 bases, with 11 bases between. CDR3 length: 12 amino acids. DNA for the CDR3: TGTGCCAGTTCATACAGCGGCTACGAGCAGTACTTC. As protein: CASSYSGYEQYF.

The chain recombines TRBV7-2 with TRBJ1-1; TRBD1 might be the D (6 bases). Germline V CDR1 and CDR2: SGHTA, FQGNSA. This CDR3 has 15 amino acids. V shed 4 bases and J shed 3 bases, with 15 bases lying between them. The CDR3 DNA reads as TGTGCCAGCAGCTCCCAGAGGGGGGCTCACACTGAAGCTTTCTTT. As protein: CASSSQRGAHTEAFF.

The chain's CDR3 is CASSPNGQFGDAYEQYF. The DNA for the CDR3 is TGTGCCAGCTCACCAAATGGACAGTTCGGGGACGCCTACGAGCAGTACTTC. The genes are TRBV18 and TRBJ2-7, with D possibly TRBD1 on 6 matching bases. Germline lookup yields CDR1 KGHSH and CDR2 LQKENI. V was clipped by 2 bases and J by 2 bases, with 19 bases between them. The CDR3 is 17 amino acids.

Written as DNA, the CDR3 is TGTGCCAGCAGTTACGGGGGGTCAGCTTCTAACTATGGCTACACCTTC. This encodes CASSYGGSASNYGYTF. V and J are TRBV27 and TRBJ1-2, with D possibly being TRBD1 (5 bases). The length of the CDR3 is 16 residues. The V gene's germline CDR1 is MNHEY and CDR2 SMNVEV (reference sequence). Trimming stripped 4 bases from V and 0 bases from J, with 15 bases between.

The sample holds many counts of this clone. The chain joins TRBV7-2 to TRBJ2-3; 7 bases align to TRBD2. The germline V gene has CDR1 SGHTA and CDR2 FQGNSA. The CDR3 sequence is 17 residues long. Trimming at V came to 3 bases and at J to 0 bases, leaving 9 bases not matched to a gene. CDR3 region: CASSFPPSGTSTDTQYF. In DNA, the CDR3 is TGTGCCAGCAGCTTCCCCCCTAGCGGCACGAGCACAGATACGCAGTATTTT.

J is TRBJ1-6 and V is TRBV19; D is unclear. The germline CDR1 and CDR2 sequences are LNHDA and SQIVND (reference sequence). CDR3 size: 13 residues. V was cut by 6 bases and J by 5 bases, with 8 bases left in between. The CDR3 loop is CASSFSNNSPLHF. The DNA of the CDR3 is TGTGCCAGTAGCTTCAGCAATAATTCACCCCTCCACTTT.

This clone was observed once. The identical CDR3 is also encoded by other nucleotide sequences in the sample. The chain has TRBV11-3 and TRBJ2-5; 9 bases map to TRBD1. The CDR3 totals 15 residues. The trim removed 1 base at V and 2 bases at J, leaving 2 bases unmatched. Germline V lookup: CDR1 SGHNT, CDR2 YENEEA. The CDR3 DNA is TGTGCCAGCAGCTTAGGCGGGACAGGGCAAGAGACCCAGTACTTC. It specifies CASSLGGTGQETQYF.

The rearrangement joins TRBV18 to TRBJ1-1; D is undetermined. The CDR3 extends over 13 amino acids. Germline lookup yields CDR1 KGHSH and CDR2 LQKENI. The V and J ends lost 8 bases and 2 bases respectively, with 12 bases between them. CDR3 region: CASQLQSNTEAFF. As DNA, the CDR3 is TGTGCCAGCCAATTACAGTCTAACACTGAAGCTTTCTTT.

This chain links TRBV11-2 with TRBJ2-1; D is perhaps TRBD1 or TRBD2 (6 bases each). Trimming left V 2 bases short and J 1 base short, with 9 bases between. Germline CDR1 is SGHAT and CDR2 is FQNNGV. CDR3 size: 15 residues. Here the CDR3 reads CASSLTGRSYNEQFF. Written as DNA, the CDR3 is TGTGCCAGCAGCTTAACAGGGAGGTCCTACAATGAGCAGTTCTTC.

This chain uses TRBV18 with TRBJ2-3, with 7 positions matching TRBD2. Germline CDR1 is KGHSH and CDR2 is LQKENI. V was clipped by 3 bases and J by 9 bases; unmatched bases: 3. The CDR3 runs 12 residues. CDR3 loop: CASSPPGGTQYF. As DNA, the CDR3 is TGTGCCAGCTCACCCCCGGGGGGAACGCAGTATTTT. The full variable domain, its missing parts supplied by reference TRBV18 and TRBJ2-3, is NAGVMQNPRHLVRRRGQEARLRCSPMKGHSHVYWYRQLPEEGLKFMVYLQKENIIDESGMPKERFSAEFPKEGPSILRIQQVVRGDSAAYFCASSPPGGTQYFGPGTRLTVL.

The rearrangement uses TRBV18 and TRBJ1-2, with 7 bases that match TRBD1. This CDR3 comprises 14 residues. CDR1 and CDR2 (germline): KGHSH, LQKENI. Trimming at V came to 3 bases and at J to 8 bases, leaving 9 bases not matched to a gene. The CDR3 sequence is CASSPDREVEGYTF. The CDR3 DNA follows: TGTGCCAGCTCACCCGACAGGGAAGTGGAGGGCTACACCTTC.

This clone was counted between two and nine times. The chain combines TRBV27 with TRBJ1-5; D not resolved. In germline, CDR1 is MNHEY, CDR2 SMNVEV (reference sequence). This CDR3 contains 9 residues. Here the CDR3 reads CPGGQPQHF. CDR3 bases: TGTCCTGGCGGTCAGCCCCAGCATTTT.

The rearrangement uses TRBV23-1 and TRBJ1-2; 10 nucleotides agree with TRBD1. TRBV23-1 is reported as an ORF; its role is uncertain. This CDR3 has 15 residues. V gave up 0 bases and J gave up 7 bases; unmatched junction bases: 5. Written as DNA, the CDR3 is TGCGCCAGCAGTCAATCGCGACAGGGGGCTGGTGGCTACACCTTC. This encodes CASSQSRQGAGGYTF.

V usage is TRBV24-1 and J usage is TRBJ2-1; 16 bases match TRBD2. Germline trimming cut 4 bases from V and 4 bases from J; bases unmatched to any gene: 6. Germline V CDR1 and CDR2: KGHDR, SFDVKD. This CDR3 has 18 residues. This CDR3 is CATSDTGTSGGEYNEQFF. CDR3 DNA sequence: TGTGCCACCAGTGACACGGGGACTAGCGGGGGGGAATACAATGAGCAGTTCTTC.

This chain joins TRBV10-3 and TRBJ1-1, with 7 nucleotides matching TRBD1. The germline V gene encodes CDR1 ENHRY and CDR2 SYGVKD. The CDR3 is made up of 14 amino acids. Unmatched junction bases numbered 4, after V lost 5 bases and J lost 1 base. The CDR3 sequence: CAISRQGSNTEAFF. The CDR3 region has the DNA TGTGCCATCAGTAGACAGGGATCGAACACTGAAGCTTTCTTT.

The CDR3 nucleotides read TGTGCCAGCAGTTTCGCAGATGGTTACGAGCAGTACTTC. It yields the protein CASSFADGYEQYF. This chain connects TRBV27 to TRBJ2-7, with D unclear. The CDR3 has 13 residues. V lost 3 bases, J lost 4 bases, and 10 bases lay in between. Germline values: CDR1 MNHEY, CDR2 SMNVEV (reference sequence).

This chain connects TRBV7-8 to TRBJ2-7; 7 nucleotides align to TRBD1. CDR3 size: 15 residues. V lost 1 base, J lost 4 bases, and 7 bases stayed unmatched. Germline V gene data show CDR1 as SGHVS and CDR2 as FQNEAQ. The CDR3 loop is CASSLEGQQDYEQYF. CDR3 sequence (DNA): TGTGCCAGCAGCTTAGAGGGACAGCAGGATTACGAGCAGTACTTC.

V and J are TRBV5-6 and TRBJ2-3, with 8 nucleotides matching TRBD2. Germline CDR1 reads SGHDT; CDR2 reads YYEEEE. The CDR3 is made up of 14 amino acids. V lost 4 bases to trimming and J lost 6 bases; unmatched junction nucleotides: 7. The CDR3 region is CASSAGLVKDTQYF. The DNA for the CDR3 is TGTGCCAGCAGCGCGGGACTAGTGAAGGATACGCAGTATTTT.

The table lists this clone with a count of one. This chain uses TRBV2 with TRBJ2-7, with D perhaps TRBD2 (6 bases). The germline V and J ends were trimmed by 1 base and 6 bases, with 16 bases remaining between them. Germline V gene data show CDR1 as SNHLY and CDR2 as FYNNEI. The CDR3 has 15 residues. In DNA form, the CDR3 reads TGTGCCAGCAGTGAAGTGGTACGGCAGGGAGGCGAGCAGTACTTC. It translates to CASSEVVRQGGEQYF.

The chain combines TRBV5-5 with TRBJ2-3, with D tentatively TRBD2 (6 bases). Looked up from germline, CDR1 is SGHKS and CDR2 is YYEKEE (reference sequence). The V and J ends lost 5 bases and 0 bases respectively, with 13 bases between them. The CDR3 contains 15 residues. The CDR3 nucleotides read TGTGCCAGCAGGTGGGGGGTAGCTAGCACAGATACGCAGTATTTT. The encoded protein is CASRWGVASTDTQYF.

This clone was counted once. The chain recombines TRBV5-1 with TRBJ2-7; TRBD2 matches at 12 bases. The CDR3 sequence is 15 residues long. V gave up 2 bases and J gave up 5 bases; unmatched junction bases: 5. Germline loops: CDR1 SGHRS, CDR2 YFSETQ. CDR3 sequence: CASSFRASGRDEQYF. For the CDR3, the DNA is TGCGCCAGCAGCTTCAGGGCTAGCGGGAGGGACGAGCAGTACTTC.

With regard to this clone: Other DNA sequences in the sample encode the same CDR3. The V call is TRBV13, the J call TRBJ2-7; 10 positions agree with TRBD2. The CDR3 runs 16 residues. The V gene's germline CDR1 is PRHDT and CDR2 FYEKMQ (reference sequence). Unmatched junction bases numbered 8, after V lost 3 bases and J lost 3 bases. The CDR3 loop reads CASSLGLAGVRYEQYF. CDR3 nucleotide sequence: TGTGCCAGCAGCTTGGGGCTAGCGGGAGTACGCTACGAGCAGTACTTC.

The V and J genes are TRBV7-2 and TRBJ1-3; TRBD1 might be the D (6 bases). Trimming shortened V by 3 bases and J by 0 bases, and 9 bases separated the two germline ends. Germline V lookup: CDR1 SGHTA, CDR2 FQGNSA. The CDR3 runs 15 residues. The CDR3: CASSFGGPSGNTIYF. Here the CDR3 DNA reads TGTGCCAGCAGCTTTGGGGGGCCCTCTGGAAACACCATATATTTT.

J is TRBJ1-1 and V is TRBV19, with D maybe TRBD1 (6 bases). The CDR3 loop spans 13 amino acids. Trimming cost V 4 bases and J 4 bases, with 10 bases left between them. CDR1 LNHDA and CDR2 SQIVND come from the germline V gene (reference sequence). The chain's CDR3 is CASSTRGITEAFF. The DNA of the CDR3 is TGTGCCAGTAGTACAAGGGGGATCACTGAAGCTTTCTTT.